These T cell receptor beta chains were read from a single sample in a study of blood T cell repertoires in COVID-19. TCRdb's copy holds only in-frame clones and misses some; the assay was immunoSEQ multiplex PCR. The table shows about 220,000 clones, with less than 90% occurring only once. What was sequenced was peripheral blood. These receptors were taken from a woman between 55 and 75 years old who had recovered from COVID-19. CDR3s include the opening cysteine and the closing phenylalanine or tryptophan. The D gene is left open where the match is weak. Expanded clones are given a class, and other clones once, few, many or no size at all.

d_call j_call clone_size v_call cdr3_aa cdr3_nt
TRBD2 TRBJ2-4 . TRBV19 CASSPSGENIQYF TGTGCCAGTAGCCCAAGCGGGGAAAACATTCAGTACTTC
. TRBJ1-1 . TRBV11-2 CASSLPRENTEAFF TGTGCCAGCAGCTTACCCCGGGAGAACACTGAAGCTTTCTTT
. TRBJ1-5 . TRBV7-8 CASSLAPRGDQPQHF TGTGCCAGCAGCTTAGCGCCCAGGGGAGATCAGCCCCAGCATTTT
TRBD2 TRBJ2-3 . TRBV11-2 CASSLSGALLPTQYF TGTGCCAGCAGCCTGAGCGGGGCCCTCTTACCAACGCAGTATTTT
TRBD2 TRBJ2-1 once TRBV7-9 CASSLRTSGGLDYNEQFF TGTGCCAGCAGCCTCCGGACTAGCGGGGGGCTGGATTACAATGAGCAGTTCTTC
. TRBJ2-7 . TRBV15 CATSRDPQGYEQYF TGTGCCACCAGCAGAGATCCCCAGGGCTACGAGCAGTACTTC
. TRBJ1-4 . TRBV4-1 CASSQGGGTGKLFF TGCGCCAGCAGCCAAGGGGGCGGGACGGGAAAACTGTTTTTT
TRBD2 TRBJ2-1 . TRBV4-1 CASSRGTSGGSYNEQFF TGCGCCAGCAGCCGAGGGACTAGCGGAGGCTCCTACAATGAGCAGTTCTTC
TRBD1 TRBJ2-7 . TRBV19 CASSMTGAGYEQYF TGTGCCAGTAGTATGACAGGGGCGGGATACGAGCAGTACTTC
. TRBJ2-1 . TRBV2 CATKSRAIFDNEQFF TGTGCCACCAAATCCAGGGCTATATTTGACAATGAGCAGTTCTTC
. TRBJ1-2 . TRBV5-6 CASREGGINYGYTF TGTGCCAGCAGGGAAGGGGGAATCAACTATGGCTACACCTTC
. TRBJ1-1 . TRBV12-3/TRBV12-4 CASSTNRDTEAFF TGTGCCAGCAGTACCAACAGGGACACTGAAGCTTTCTTT
. TRBJ2-3 . TRBV27 CASSSRGLYTDTQYF TGTGCCAGCAGTTCAAGGGGACTCTACACAGATACGCAGTATTTT
TRBD1 TRBJ2-4 few TRBV19 CASSIRGLSKNIQYF TGTGCCAGTAGTATAAGGGGGCTTAGCAAAAACATTCAGTACTTC
TRBD1 TRBJ2-7 . TRBV6-5 CASSYFGTGGYEQYF TGTGCCAGCAGTTATTTCGGGACAGGGGGATACGAGCAGTACTTC
TRBD1 TRBJ2-1 . TRBV18 CASSLSARGSGEQFF TGTGCCAGCTCACTCTCGGCCAGGGGGTCGGGTGAGCAGTTCTTC
TRBD1 TRBJ1-5 few TRBV6-1 CASSEGQGNQPQHF TGTGCCAGCAGTGAGGGACAGGGTAATCAGCCCCAGCATTTT
TRBD1 TRBJ2-1 . TRBV9 CASSVASGQGSEQFF TGTGCCAGCAGCGTAGCCTCGGGACAGGGGAGTGAGCAGTTCTTC
. TRBJ1-6 few TRBV6-6 CASSSGPGNNSPLHF TGTGCCAGCAGTTCAGGCCCAGGGAATAATTCACCCCTCCACTTT
. TRBJ2-7 once TRBV5-4 CASSLAQSSYEQYF TGTGCCAGCAGCTTAGCACAGAGCTCCTACGAGCAGTACTTC
TRBD1 TRBJ1-3 . TRBV4-3 CASSQTTGVTGNTIYF TGCGCCAGCAGCCAGACTACAGGGGTAACGGGAAACACCATATATTTT
TRBD1 TRBJ1-4 . TRBV9 CASSVEGARGEKLFF TGTGCCAGCAGCGTAGAGGGGGCGCGGGGTGAAAAACTGTTTTTT
. TRBJ2-2 . TRBV3-1/TRBV3-2 CASSPGGSGELFF TGTGCCAGCAGCCCCGGGGGTTCCGGGGAGCTGTTTTTT
TRBD2 TRBJ2-1 once TRBV7-3 CASSPLAGGRNEQFF TGTGCCAGCAGCCCACTAGCGGGGGGGCGTAATGAGCAGTTCTTC
. TRBJ1-1 . TRBV5-5 CASSPDIGRTEAFF TGTGCCAGCAGCCCGGACATAGGTCGGACTGAAGCTTTCTTT
. TRBJ2-6 few TRBV6-5 CASSSGLANVLTF TGTGCCAGCAGTTCAGGACTGGCCAACGTCCTGACTTTC
. TRBJ1-1 . TRBV2 CASSLQGPGTEAFF TGTGCCAGCAGTCTTCAGGGGCCTGGGACTGAAGCTTTCTTT
TRBD2 TRBJ2-7 . TRBV7-9 CASSRAGAYEQYF TGTGCCAGCAGCCGAGCGGGGGCATACGAGCAGTACTTC
. TRBJ1-6 . TRBV30 CAWSLRDSSPLHF TGTGCCTGGAGTTTACGGGACTCTTCACCCCTCCACTTT
. TRBJ1-1 . TRBV19 CASSRDTDTEAFF TGTGCCAGTAGTAGGGACACAGACACTGAAGCTTTCTTT
TRBD2 TRBJ2-1 . TRBV7-2 CASSLIGLAGPFNEQFF TGTGCCAGCAGCTTAATCGGACTAGCGGGACCGTTCAATGAGCAGTTCTTC
TRBD1 TRBJ1-4 . TRBV29-1 CSARQGAKEKLFF TGCAGCGCCAGACAGGGGGCTAAAGAAAAACTGTTTTTT
TRBD1 TRBJ1-4 . TRBV10-3 CATMTGDVEEKLFF TGTGCCACCATGACAGGGGATGTGGAAGAAAAACTGTTTTTT
. TRBJ2-3 . TRBV18 CASSPQAGRTDTQYF TGTGCCAGCTCACCTCAGGCGGGTCGTACAGATACGCAGTATTTT
. TRBJ2-1 . TRBV5-6 CASSLGQIPFF TGTGCCAGCAGCTTGGGACAGATCCCATTCTTC